Listed below are T cell receptor beta chains from one sample, sequenced in a study of cytomegalovirus exposure and HLA in healthy donors. Sequencing was performed with immunoSEQ multiplex PCR; in TCRdb, only in-frame clones are kept and a portion is missing. The repertoire holds some 200,000 clones, with about 79% as singletons. The source material was PBMCs. Receptor source: a woman under 40 in good health and CMV-seropositive. The CDR3 runs from the conserved cysteine through the conserved F or W. A D gene is named only where the DNA matches it firmly. Only some rows state a clone size, as once, few, many or a class for expanded clones.

clone_size j_call d_call v_call cdr3_length cdr3_nt cdr3_aa
NA TRBJ2-6 NA TRBV5-6 16 TGTGCCAGCACCCTCGGGGATATCTCTGGGGCCAACGTCCTGACTTTC CASTLGDISGANVLTF
NA TRBJ2-3 TRBD1 TRBV5-1 15 TGCGCCAGCAGCGGGCAGGGGGCTGGGGGAGATACGCAGTATTTT CASSGQGAGGDTQYF
NA TRBJ2-5 TRBD1 TRBV5-8 13 TGTGCCAGCAGCGTAACAGGGGCCTCGACCCAGTACTTC CASSVTGASTQYF
few TRBJ1-2 TRBD1 TRBV5-1 13 TGCGCCAGCAGCCCTACAGGGGGCTTTGGCTACACCTTC CASSPTGGFGYTF
once TRBJ2-2 NA TRBV7-9 15 TGTGCCAGCAGCTTGGAAGCGGGCTACACCGGGGAGCTGTTTTTT CASSLEAGYTGELFF
NA TRBJ1-1 NA TRBV7-9 13 TGTGCCAGCAGCTCAAACCACTACCGAGGAGCTTTCTTT CASSSNHYRGAFF
once TRBJ1-4 NA TRBV29-1 12 TGCAGCGTTAGGGAGGGCGATGAAAAACTGTTTTTT CSVREGDEKLFF
NA TRBJ2-3 NA TRBV27 15 TGTGCCAGCAGATACAGTTCTATTAGCACAGATACGCAGTATTTT CASRYSSISTDTQYF
NA TRBJ2-2 NA TRBV2 14 TGTGCCAGCGGGACAACAGCCCCCACCGGGGAGCTGTTTTTT CASGTTAPTGELFF
NA TRBJ2-5 NA TRBV2 14 TGTGCCAGCAGTGTCATGTCAGTTCAAGAGACCCAGTACTTC CASSVMSVQETQYF
NA TRBJ1-5 NA TRBV27 13 TGTGCCAGCGGAGCAGCCAACAATCAGCCCCAGCATTTT CASGAANNQPQHF
NA TRBJ2-7 NA TRBV11-3 15 TGTGCCAGCAGCTTAGGGGCAGGGGCGTCCTACGAGCAGTACTTC CASSLGAGASYEQYF
once TRBJ1-2 TRBD1 TRBV6-5 12 TGTGCCAGCACCAGGGGGTCTACTGGCTACACCTTC CASTRGSTGYTF
NA TRBJ2-7 TRBD2 TRBV6-5 16 TGTGCCAGCAGTTACTCGGCTAGCGGAGCAGGCTACGAGCAGTACTTC CASSYSASGAGYEQYF
NA TRBJ2-2 TRBD2 TRBV7-2 19 TGTGCCAGCAGCTTAGCGAGTGGGACTAGCGGGAGGGCAGGCGGGGAGCTGTTTTTT CASSLASGTSGRAGGELFF
NA TRBJ2-1 TRBD2 TRBV4-1 17 TGCGCCAGCAGCCAAGATGTGGCGGGAGGGCCTGACAATGAGCAGTTCTTC CASSQDVAGGPDNEQFF
NA TRBJ1-3 NA TRBV5-1 14 TGCGCCAGCAGCTTGACAGGGTACGGAAACACCATATATTTT CASSLTGYGNTIYF
NA TRBJ2-7 NA TRBV6-5 15 TGTGCCAGCAGTGGATTTAGGGGAGGACGCTACGAGCAGTACTTC CASSGFRGGRYEQYF
NA TRBJ1-5 NA TRBV5-8 17 TGTGCCAGCACCCGGGACAAGGAGAGATATAGCAATCAGCCCCAGCATTTT CASTRDKERYSNQPQHF
NA TRBJ2-2 TRBD1 TRBV9 17 TGTGCCAGCAGCGTAGCCTCAGGGGGCTGGAACACCGGGGAGCTGTTTTTT CASSVASGGWNTGELFF
NA TRBJ1-2 TRBD1 TRBV5-6 14 TGTGCCAGCAGCTTTCGGGACAGGGGGCTGAGCAACACCTTC CASSFRDRGLSNTF
NA TRBJ2-1 NA TRBV20-1 11 TGCAGTGCTAGGGGCCCCCATGAGCAGTTCTTC CSARGPHEQFF
once TRBJ1-1 TRBD1 TRBV5-6 14 TGTGCCAGCAGCGACCGACAGGGGTACGCTGAAGCTTTCTTT CASSDRQGYAEAFF
NA TRBJ2-7 TRBD1 TRBV2 12 TGTGCCAGCAGGGACAGGGCCCACGAGCAGTACTTC CASRDRAHEQYF
NA TRBJ1-3 NA TRBV30 12 TGTGCCTGGACAGTCGCTGGAAACACCATATATTTT CAWTVAGNTIYF
once TRBJ1-2 TRBD1 TRBV2 13 TGTGCCAGTCTGGGGACAGGGGGCGTCCCCTACACCTTC CASLGTGGVPYTF
NA TRBJ1-2 NA TRBV9 15 TGTGCCAGCAGCGTAGCGCCACAGGGCCATAGTGGCTACACCTTC CASSVAPQGHSGYTF
NA TRBJ2-7 TRBD2 TRBV7-7 15 TGTGCTAGCAGCCCCGGACTAGCGGGACCCTACGAGCAGTACTTC CASSPGLAGPYEQYF
NA TRBJ2-1 TRBD2 TRBV7-7 15 TGTGCTAGCAGCTTAGCCAGCGGGAGTTTTGGTGAGCAGTTCTTC CASSLASGSFGEQFF
NA TRBJ1-1 TRBD1 TRBV27 14 TGTGCCAGCAGTTGGACAGGGGTTCCCTCTGAAGCTTTCTTT CASSWTGVPSEAFF
once TRBJ2-7 TRBD1 TRBV27 14 TGTGCCAGCAGTTCGGCAGGGGGCTGGTACGAGCAGTACTTC CASSSAGGWYEQYF
NA TRBJ1-1 TRBD1 TRBV6-6 16 TGTGCCAGCAGTTACCAGGGGGCCGGTAGTGTCACTGAAGCTTTCTTT CASSYQGAGSVTEAFF
NA TRBJ1-5 NA TRBV28 14 TGTGCCTGGGGACGGGGGAATAGCAATCAGCCCCAGCATTTT CAWGRGNSNQPQHF
NA TRBJ1-4 NA TRBV6-1 14 TGTGCCAGCAGTGATTGGGGGGTGGATGAAAAACTGTTTTTT CASSDWGVDEKLFF
NA TRBJ1-1 NA TRBV6-8 18 TGTGCCAGCAGTTACTCGAAGGGGGACATGAGAGGTAACACTGAAGCTTTCTTT CASSYSKGDMRGNTEAFF
NA TRBJ2-7 TRBD1 TRBV5-4 15 TGTGCCAGCAGCTATAGACAGGGGAGGTTGGACGAGCAGTACTTC CASSYRQGRLDEQYF
NA TRBJ1-5 TRBD1 TRBV2 15 TGTGCCAGCACGATGGGGACAGGGACTTATCAGCCCCAGCATTTT CASTMGTGTYQPQHF
NA TRBJ2-7 NA TRBV27 13 TGTGCCAGCAGTTTACAGGGGACCTACGAGCAGTACTTC CASSLQGTYEQYF
NA TRBJ1-5 NA TRBV7-6 14 TGTGCCAGCAGCCCCGGGGTGGCAAATCAGCCCCAGCATTTT CASSPGVANQPQHF
NA TRBJ2-7 TRBD2 TRBV11-3 13 TGTGCCAGCAGCTTACTAGCGGCCTACGAGCAGTACTTC CASSLLAAYEQYF
NA TRBJ2-3 TRBD2 TRBV7-2 15 TGTGCCAGCAGCTTAGTCCTAGCGGACACAGATACGCAGTATTTT CASSLVLADTDTQYF
NA TRBJ2-3 NA TRBV27 14 TGTGCCAGCAGTTTAGGTGGGCTTTTGGATACGCAGTATTTT CASSLGGLLDTQYF